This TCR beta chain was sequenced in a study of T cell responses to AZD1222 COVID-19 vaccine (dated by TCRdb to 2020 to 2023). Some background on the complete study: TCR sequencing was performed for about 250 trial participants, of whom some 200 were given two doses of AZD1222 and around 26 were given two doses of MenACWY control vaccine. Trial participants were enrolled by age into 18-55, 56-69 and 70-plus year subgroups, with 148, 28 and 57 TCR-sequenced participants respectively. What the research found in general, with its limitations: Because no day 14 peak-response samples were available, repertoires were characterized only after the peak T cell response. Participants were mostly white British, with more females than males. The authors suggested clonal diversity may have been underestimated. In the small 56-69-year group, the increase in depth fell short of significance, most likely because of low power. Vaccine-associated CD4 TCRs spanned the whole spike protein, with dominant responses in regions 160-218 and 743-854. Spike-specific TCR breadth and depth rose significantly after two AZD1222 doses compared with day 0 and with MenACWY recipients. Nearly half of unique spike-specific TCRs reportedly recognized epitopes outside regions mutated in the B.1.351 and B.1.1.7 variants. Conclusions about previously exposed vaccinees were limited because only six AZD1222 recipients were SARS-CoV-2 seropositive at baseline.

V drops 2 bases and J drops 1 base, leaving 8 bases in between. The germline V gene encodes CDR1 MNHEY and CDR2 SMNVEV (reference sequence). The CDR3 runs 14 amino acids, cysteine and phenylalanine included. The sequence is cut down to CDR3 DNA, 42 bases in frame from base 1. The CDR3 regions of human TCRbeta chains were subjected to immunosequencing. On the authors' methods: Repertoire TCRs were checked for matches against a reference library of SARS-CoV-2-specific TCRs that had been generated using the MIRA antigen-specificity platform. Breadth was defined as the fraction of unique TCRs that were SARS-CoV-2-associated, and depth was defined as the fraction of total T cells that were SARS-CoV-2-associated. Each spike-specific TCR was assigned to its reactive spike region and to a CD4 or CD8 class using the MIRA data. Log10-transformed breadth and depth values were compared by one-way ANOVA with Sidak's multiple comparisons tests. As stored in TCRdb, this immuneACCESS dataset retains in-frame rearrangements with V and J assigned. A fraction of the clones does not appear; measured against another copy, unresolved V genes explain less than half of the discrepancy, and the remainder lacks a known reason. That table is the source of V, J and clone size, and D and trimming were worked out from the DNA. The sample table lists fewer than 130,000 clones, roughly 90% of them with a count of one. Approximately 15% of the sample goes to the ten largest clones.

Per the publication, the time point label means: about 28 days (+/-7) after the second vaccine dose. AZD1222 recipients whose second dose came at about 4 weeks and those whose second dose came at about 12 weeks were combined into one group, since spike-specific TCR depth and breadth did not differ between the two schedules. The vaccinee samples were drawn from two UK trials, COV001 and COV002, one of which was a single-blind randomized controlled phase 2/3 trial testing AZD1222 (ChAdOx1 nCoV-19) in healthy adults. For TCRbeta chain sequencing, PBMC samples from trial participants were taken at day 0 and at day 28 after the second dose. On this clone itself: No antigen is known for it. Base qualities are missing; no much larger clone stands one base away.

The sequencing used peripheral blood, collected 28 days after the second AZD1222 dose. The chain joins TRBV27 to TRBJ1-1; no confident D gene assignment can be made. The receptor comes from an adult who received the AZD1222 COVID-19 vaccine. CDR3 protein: CASSLKQQNTEAFF. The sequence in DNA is TGTGCCAGCAGTTTAAAGCAACAGAACACTGAAGCTTTCTTT.